Shown below are 16 T cell receptor beta chains from a single sample sequenced in a study of beta chain features in type 1 diabetes. Study observations and caveats: Type 1 diabetes patients showed a moderate but significant shortening of TCRB CDR3s in all four CD4+ subsets.

These receptors are not linked to any known antigen. The whole isolated RNA underwent reverse transcription, so sequencing captured expressed TCRB transcripts. The assay was immunoSEQ multiplex PCR, and TCRdb's table has in-frame clones only and misses some. This sample has around 710,000 clones, with around 12% found just once. Sequenced material: naive CD4+ T cells from blood. The receptors derive from a man aged 25 to 40 with type 1 diabetes.

The chain uses TRBV5-6 and TRBJ1-4; D is undetermined. Trimming shortened V by 0 bases and J by 10 bases, and 13 bases separated the two germline ends. Germline V CDR1 and CDR2: SGHDT, YYEEEE. The CDR3 is 14 residues long. As DNA, the CDR3 is TGTGCCAGCAGCTTGGAAAGATCGGAGGGAAAACTGTTTTTT. Its protein product is CASSLERSEGKLFF.

This clone was observed a handful of times. The same CDR3 is also encoded by other DNA sequences in this sample. V is TRBV5-1 and J is TRBJ2-5; no definite D call. The CDR3 runs 13 residues. V lost 0 bases to trimming and J lost 4 bases, with 7 bases between them. Germline CDR1 is SGHRS and CDR2 is YFSETQ. CDR3 amino acids: CASSLASRETQYF. The CDR3 DNA follows: TGCGCCAGCAGCTTGGCCAGTCGAGAGACCCAGTACTTC.

The rearrangement uses TRBV5-6 and TRBJ1-6; D is ambiguous. Deletions cut 6 bases from V and 7 bases from J, with 5 bases between. Germline loops: CDR1 SGHDT, CDR2 YYEEEE. The CDR3 sequence is 11 residues long. The DNA for the CDR3 is TGTGCCAGCAACAAAAATTCACCCCTCCACTTT. It translates to CASNKNSPLHF.

This clone was seen a handful of times. V gene TRBV7-8 combines with J gene TRBJ2-1; TRBD2 agrees at 13 bases. CDR1 is SGHVS and CDR2 is FQNEAQ in the germline V gene. V shed 5 bases, J shed 13 bases, and the junction held 14 bases outside the gene matches. CDR3 length: 16 residues. The CDR3 DNA sequence: TGTGCCAGCAGCAGGACTAGCGGGGGCCCGGCCGAAAATCAGTTCTTC. Translated: CASSRTSGGPAENQFF.

This clone was found once. This chain uses TRBV7-8 with TRBJ1-3, with 8 bases that match TRBD1. Per germline, CDR1 SGHVS and CDR2 FQNEAQ. The CDR3 has 11 residues. The V gene end was trimmed by 3 bases and the J gene end by 13 bases; junction bases not matched to a gene: 2. Here the CDR3 DNA reads TGTGCCAGCAGCTTGGACAGGGTGATATATTTT. Encoded protein: CASSLDRVIYF.

This clone was seen a handful of times. This chain connects TRBV10-3 to TRBJ1-3, with 11 positions matching TRBD1. The junction had 5 bases not matched to a gene; V was cut back by 7 bases and J by 3 bases. Germline V gene sequence: CDR1 ENHRY, CDR2 SYGVKD. This CDR3 is 15 amino acids long. The CDR3 DNA is TGTGCCATCAACTGGGACAGGGGGAATGGAAACACCATATATTTT. Amino acid sequence: CAINWDRGNGNTIYF.

J is TRBJ2-3 and V is TRBV9, with 9 bases that match TRBD2. CDR1 and CDR2 from the germline V gene are SGDLS and YYNGEE. V was clipped by 4 bases and J by 3 bases; unmatched bases: 12. This CDR3 is 17 amino acids long. This CDR3 is CASSPSAGLAGTDTQYF. For the CDR3, the DNA is TGTGCCAGCAGCCCCTCGGCAGGGCTAGCGGGGACAGATACGCAGTATTTT.

The genes are TRBV6-5 and TRBJ2-5; D unclear. Germline CDR1 MNHEY, CDR2 SVGAGI. Trimming cost V 8 bases and J 2 bases, with 18 bases left between them. The CDR3 has 15 residues. DNA for the CDR3: TGTGCCAGCGGACGAACAACTCAAGATCAAGAGACCCAGTACTTC. Translating it yields CASGRTTQDQETQYF.

The chain combines TRBV4-3 with TRBJ1-2; TRBD1 matches at 7 bases. Germline V gives CDR1 LGHNA, CDR2 YSLEER. CDR3 length: 15 amino acids. The J segment lost 8 bases and the V segment lost 1 base, leaving 10 bases of the junction unmatched. The CDR3 spells CASSQVVQGIKGYTF. DNA for the CDR3: TGCGCCAGCAGCCAAGTAGTACAGGGGATTAAAGGCTACACCTTC.

The V call is TRBV7-9, the J call TRBJ1-4; no firm D call. Trimming pared 0 bases from V and 4 bases from J, leaving 15 bases between. CDR3 length equals 17 residues. Germline CDR1 SEHNR, CDR2 FQNEAQ (reference sequence). The CDR3 reads CASSLAPDGNYNEKLFF. In DNA form, the CDR3 reads TGTGCCAGCAGCTTAGCCCCGGACGGGAACTATAATGAAAAACTGTTTTTT.

This clone was detected only a few times. The chain recombines TRBV30 with TRBJ1-2; TRBD1 agrees at 8 bases. The V segment lost 1 base and the J segment 4 bases; nucleotides outside the gene matches: 8. Germline CDR1 reads GTSNPN; CDR2 reads SVGIG (reference sequence). This CDR3 has 15 residues. This CDR3 is CAWSGGQAVSYGYTF. CDR3 in DNA: TGTGCCTGGAGTGGGGGACAGGCTGTCAGCTATGGCTACACCTTC.

This clone was seen only a few times. This chain uses TRBV30 with TRBJ2-5; D is undetermined. The CDR3 covers 14 residues. The V and J ends lost 4 bases and 5 bases respectively, with 17 bases between them. Germline CDR1 and CDR2: GTSNPN and SVGIG (reference sequence). For the CDR3, the DNA is TGTGCCTGGAAGCGTACTATGAGTGGGGAGACCCAGTACTTC. It codes for CAWKRTMSGETQYF.

This clone turned up a few times. The chain links TRBV6-5 to TRBJ2-5, with a possible D match to TRBD1 (5 bases). Germline loops: CDR1 MNHEY, CDR2 SVGAGI. CDR3 length equals 13 residues. Trimming took off 7 bases at V and 3 bases at J, with 12 bases between the two ends. Written as DNA, the CDR3 is TGTGCCAGCAATGGCGCAGGGAAAGAGACCCAGTACTTC. It codes for CASNGAGKETQYF.

The chain employs TRBV27 and TRBJ2-7, with TRBD1 matching over 8 bases. Germline lookup yields CDR1 MNHEY and CDR2 SMNVEV (reference sequence). The CDR3 is 14 amino acids. V gave up 7 bases and J gave up 2 bases; unmatched junction bases: 7. In DNA, the CDR3 is TGTGCCAGCATTCCCCGGGACAGGCCCTACGAGCAGTACTTC. As protein: CASIPRDRPYEQYF.

This clone was picked up a small number of times. The rearrangement links TRBV4-3 to TRBJ1-6; D unclear. The V end lost 6 bases, the J end lost 6 bases, and 9 bases lay between the germline ends. CDR3 length: 13 residues. Germline values: CDR1 LGHNA, CDR2 YSLEER. The CDR3: CASSREANSPLHF. The CDR3 DNA reads as TGCGCCAGCAGTAGAGAGGCTAATTCACCCCTCCACTTT.

This clone has more than one count but fewer than ten. This chain links TRBV29-1 with TRBJ2-1, with 8 nucleotides matching TRBD2. There are 16 residues in the CDR3. Germline CDR1 SQVTM, CDR2 ANQGSEA. The V segment lost 6 bases and the J segment 2 bases; nucleotides outside the gene matches: 12. CDR3 residues: CSVPPRGGLTYNEQFF. In DNA form, the CDR3 reads TGCAGCGTGCCACCCCGGGGGGGACTAACCTACAATGAGCAGTTCTTC.